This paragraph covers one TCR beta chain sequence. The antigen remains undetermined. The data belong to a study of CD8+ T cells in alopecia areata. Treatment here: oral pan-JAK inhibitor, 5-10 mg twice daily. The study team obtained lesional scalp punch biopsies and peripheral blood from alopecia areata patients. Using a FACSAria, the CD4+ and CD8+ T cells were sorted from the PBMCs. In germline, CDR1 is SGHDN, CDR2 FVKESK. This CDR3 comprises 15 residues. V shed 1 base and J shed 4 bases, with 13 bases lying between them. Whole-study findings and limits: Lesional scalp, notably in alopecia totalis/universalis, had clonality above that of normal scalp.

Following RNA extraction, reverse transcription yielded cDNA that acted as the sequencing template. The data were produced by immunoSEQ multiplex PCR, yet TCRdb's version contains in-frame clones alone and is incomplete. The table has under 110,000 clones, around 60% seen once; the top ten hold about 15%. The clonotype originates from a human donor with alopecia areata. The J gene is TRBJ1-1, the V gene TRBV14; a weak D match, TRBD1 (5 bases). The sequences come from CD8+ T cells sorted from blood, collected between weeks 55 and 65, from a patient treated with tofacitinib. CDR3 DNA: TGTGCCAGCAGCCAAGGTAGGGGCCGGAGCACTGAAGCTTTCTTT. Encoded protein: CASSQGRGRSTEAFF.